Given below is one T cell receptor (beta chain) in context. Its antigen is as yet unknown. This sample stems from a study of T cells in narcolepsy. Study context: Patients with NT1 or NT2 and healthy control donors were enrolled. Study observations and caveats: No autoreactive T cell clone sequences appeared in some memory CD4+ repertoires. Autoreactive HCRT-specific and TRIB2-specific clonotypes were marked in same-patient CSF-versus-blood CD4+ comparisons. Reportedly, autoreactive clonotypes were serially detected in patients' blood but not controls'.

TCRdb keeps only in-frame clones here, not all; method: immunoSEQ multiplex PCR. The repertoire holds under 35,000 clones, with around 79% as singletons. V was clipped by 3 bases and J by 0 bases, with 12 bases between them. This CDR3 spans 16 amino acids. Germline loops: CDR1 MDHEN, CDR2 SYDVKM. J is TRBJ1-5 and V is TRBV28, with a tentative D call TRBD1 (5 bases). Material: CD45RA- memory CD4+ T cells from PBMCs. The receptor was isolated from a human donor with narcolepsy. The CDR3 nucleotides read TGTGCCAGCAGTTTCCAGGGAGTCTATAGCAATCAGCCCCAGCATTTT. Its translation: CASSFQGVYSNQPQHF.